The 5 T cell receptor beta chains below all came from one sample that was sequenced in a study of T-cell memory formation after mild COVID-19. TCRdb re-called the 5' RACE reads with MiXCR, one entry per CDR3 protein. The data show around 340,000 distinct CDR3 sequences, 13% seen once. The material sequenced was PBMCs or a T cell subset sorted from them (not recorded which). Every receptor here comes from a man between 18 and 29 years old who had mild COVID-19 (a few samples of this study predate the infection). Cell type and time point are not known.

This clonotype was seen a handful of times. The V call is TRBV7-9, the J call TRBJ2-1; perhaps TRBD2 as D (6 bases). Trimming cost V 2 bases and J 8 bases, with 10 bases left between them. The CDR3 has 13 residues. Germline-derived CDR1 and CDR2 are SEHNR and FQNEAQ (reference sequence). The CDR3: CASSLWGGYEQFF. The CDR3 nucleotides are TGTGCCAGCAGCTTATGGGGAGGATATGAGCAGTTCTTC.

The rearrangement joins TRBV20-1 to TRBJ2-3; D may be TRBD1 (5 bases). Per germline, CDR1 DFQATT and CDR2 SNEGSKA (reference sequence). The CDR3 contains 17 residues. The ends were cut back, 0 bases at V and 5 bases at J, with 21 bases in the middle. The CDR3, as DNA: TGCAGTGCTAGAGATCGGGCTTTTGGGGCAGTCGGAGATACGCAGTATTTT. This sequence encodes CSARDRAFGAVGDTQYF.

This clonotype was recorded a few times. The CDR3 here is CASRGGDTDTQYF. The CDR3 DNA sequence: TGTGCCAGCCGGGGGGGGGACACAGATACGCAGTATTTT. The genes are TRBV7-3 and TRBJ2-3; 8 bases are shared with TRBD2. Unmatched junction bases numbered 3, after V lost 8 bases and J lost 2 bases. This CDR3 comprises 13 residues. Germline values: CDR1 SGHTA, CDR2 FQGTGA.

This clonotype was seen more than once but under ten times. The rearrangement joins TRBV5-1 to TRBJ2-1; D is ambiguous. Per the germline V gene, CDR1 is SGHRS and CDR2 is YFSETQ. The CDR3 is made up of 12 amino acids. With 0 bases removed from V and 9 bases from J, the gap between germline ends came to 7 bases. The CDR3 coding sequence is TGCGCCAGCAGCTTGGTTGCCCGTGAGCAGTTCTTC. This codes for CASSLVAREQFF.

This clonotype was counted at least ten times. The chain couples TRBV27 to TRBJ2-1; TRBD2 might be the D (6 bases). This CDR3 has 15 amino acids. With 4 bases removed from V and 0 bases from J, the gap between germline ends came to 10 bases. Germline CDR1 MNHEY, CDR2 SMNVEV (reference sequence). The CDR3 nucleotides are TGTGCCAGCAGTTCCCGGGAGAGCTCCTACAATGAGCAGTTCTTC. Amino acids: CASSSRESSYNEQFF.